The 26 T cell receptor beta chains below come from one sample, sequenced in a study of radiation and T cells in renal cell carcinoma (dated by TCRdb to about 2020). Libraries were prepared through the immunoSEQ multiplex PCR assay. In its TCRdb copy, this immuneACCESS table keeps in-frame sequences only and misses some clones. Where compared with another copy, unresolved V genes explain less than half of these, and the others have no known cause. The sample contains approximately 83,000 clones, roughly 80% of them found a single time. The top ten hold 9.4% of the sample. The time point label of this sample denotes: blood 4 weeks post-SBRT, at nephrectomy. Taken with the paper, the label for treatment or condition translates to: 15 Gy SBRT to primary tumor, nephrectomy 4 weeks later. Material: blood, obtained from a patient whose treatment included radiotherapy and nephrectomy. These receptor sequences come from a man between 50 and 59 years old with renal cell carcinoma.

As DNA, the CDR3 is TGTGCCAGCAGTACAGGGGGCATCAATGGCTACACCTTC. Translated: CASSTGGINGYTF. The chain couples TRBV6-5 to TRBJ1-2, with 9 bases lining up with TRBD1. Germline-derived CDR1 and CDR2 are MNHEY and SVGAGI. With 5 bases clipped from V and 6 bases from J, the junction kept 4 bases outside the gene matches. The CDR3 covers 13 residues.

The chain couples TRBV5-1 to TRBJ1-1; TRBD1 matches 7 bases. CDR1 is SGHRS, CDR2 YFSETQ, per germline. The CDR3 covers 14 residues. The trim removed 4 bases at V and 2 bases at J, leaving 5 bases unmatched. The CDR3 sequence is CASSTGALNTEAFF. CDR3 sequence (DNA): TGCGCCAGCAGCACAGGGGCGCTAAACACTGAAGCTTTCTTT.

V and J are TRBV4-1 and TRBJ2-3, with D possibly being TRBD1 (6 bases). V was shortened by 1 base and J by 0 bases, with 11 bases between the two germline ends. The CDR3 covers 16 residues. Germline assignment: CDR1 MGHRA and CDR2 YSYEKL. DNA for the CDR3: TGCGCCAGCAGCCAAGTAGAGGGGGTCAGCACAGATACGCAGTATTTT. Amino acid sequence: CASSQVEGVSTDTQYF.

The chain joins TRBV18 to TRBJ1-2, with TRBD1 matching 10 bases. Unmatched junction bases numbered 10, after V lost 2 bases and J lost 7 bases. The CDR3 has 16 amino acids. The germline gives CDR1 KGHSH, CDR2 LQKENI. The CDR3 sequence: CASSPSATGGAGGYTF. The CDR3, as DNA: TGTGCCAGCTCACCATCCGCGACAGGGGGCGCGGGTGGCTACACCTTC. Full variable domain (outside the CDR3, taken from reference TRBV18 and TRBJ1-2): NAGVMQNPRHLVRRRGQEARLRCSPMKGHSHVYWYRQLPEEGLKFMVYLQKENIIDESGMPKERFSAEFPKEGPSILRIQQVVRGDSAAYFCASSPSATGGAGGYTFGSGTRLTVV.

Here the CDR3 reads CASRRSSAADTQYF. The DNA for the CDR3 is TGTGCCAGCAGGCGATCCTCAGCAGCAGATACGCAGTATTTT. J is TRBJ2-3 and V is TRBV2; unclear D gene. The CDR3 length is 14 residues. Germline V gives CDR1 SNHLY, CDR2 FYNNEI. Trimming removed 6 bases at V and 4 bases at J, with 14 bases between.

The chain is built from TRBV6-1 and TRBJ2-1, with TRBD2 matching over 11 bases. This CDR3 contains 15 residues. With 7 bases clipped from V and 3 bases from J, the junction kept 5 bases outside the gene matches. Germline CDR1 MNHNS, CDR2 SASEGT. CDR3 protein: CASNLAGGGYNEQFF. CDR3 coding DNA: TGTGCCAGCAACCTAGCGGGAGGAGGCTACAATGAGCAGTTCTTC.

The chain has TRBV19 and TRBJ1-2; TRBD1 matches at 11 bases. The J segment lost 4 bases and the V segment lost 5 bases, leaving 6 bases of the junction unmatched. Germline assignment: CDR1 LNHDA and CDR2 SQIVND (reference sequence). The CDR3 is 15 amino acids. Written as DNA, the CDR3 is TGTGCCAGTAGTGCGGACAGGGGGCTCGCCTATGGCTACACCTTC. Translating gives CASSADRGLAYGYTF.

This clone showed up just once. The chain carries TRBV9 and TRBJ2-1; no clear D. The germline V gene encodes CDR1 SGDLS and CDR2 YYNGEE. This CDR3 contains 14 residues. The V gene lost 0 bases and the J gene lost 6 bases, with 10 bases spanning the gap. The CDR3, as DNA: TGTGCCAGCAGCGTAGCTACCGCGAGCAATGAGCAGTTCTTC. This translates into CASSVATASNEQFF.

The rearrangement joins TRBV28 to TRBJ1-1; D call uncertain. Germline-derived CDR1 and CDR2 are MDHEN and SYDVKM. Deletions cut 6 bases from V and 2 bases from J, with 7 bases between. The CDR3 has 12 amino acids. DNA for the CDR3: TGTGCCAGCAGATATAGCAACACTGAAGCTTTCTTT. Translated, it gives CASRYSNTEAFF. Full variable domain (outside the CDR3, taken from reference TRBV28 and TRBJ1-1): DVKVTQSSRYLVKRTGEKVFLECVQDMDHENMFWYRQDPGLGLRLIYFSYDVKMKEKGDIPEGYSVSREKKERFSLILESASTNQTSMYLCASRYSNTEAFFGQGTRLTVV.

This chain links TRBV28 with TRBJ2-7, with D possibly matching TRBD1 (6 bases). The CDR3 length is 14 residues. Trimming left V 3 bases short and J 2 bases short, with 11 bases between. CDR1 MDHEN and CDR2 SYDVKM come from the germline V gene. This CDR3 is CASSFLGQTYEQYF. The CDR3, as DNA: TGTGCCAGCAGTTTTCTCGGACAGACCTACGAGCAGTACTTC. The variable domain in full, with the rest retrieved from reference TRBV28 and TRBJ2-7, is DVKVTQSSRYLVKRTGEKVFLECVQDMDHENMFWYRQDPGLGLRLIYFSYDVKMKEKGDIPEGYSVSREKKERFSLILESASTNQTSMYLCASSFLGQTYEQYFGPGTRLTVT.

The chain links TRBV5-1 to TRBJ1-4; D is undetermined. Germline CDR1 and CDR2: SGHRS and YFSETQ. Trimming pared 3 bases from V and 0 bases from J, leaving 15 bases between. This CDR3 spans 17 amino acids. The CDR3 sequence is CASSSQPILATNEKLFF. In nucleotides, the CDR3 is TGCGCCAGCAGCTCCCAGCCTATCCTTGCAACTAATGAAAAACTGTTTTTT. The full variable domain, rest sourced from reference TRBV5-1 and TRBJ1-4, is KAGVTQTPRYLIKTRGQQVTLSCSPISGHRSVSWYQQTPGQGLQFLFEYFSETQRNKGNFPGRFSGRQFSNSRSEMNVSTLELGDSALYLCASSSQPILATNEKLFFGSGTQLSVL.

CDR3: CASSWTSGLADTQYF. The CDR3 DNA sequence: TGTGCCAGCAGTTGGACTAGCGGGTTGGCAGATACGCAGTATTTT. The rearrangement links TRBV2 to TRBJ2-3; 11 nucleotides match TRBD2. CDR1 is SNHLY, CDR2 FYNNEI, per germline. This CDR3 is 15 amino acids long. The V gene end was trimmed by 5 bases and the J gene end by 4 bases; junction bases not matched to a gene: 5.

The chain has TRBV9 and TRBJ2-5, with a tentative D call TRBD2 (5 bases). The length of the CDR3 is 13 residues. Germline-derived CDR1 and CDR2 are SGDLS and YYNGEE. V lost 3 bases and J lost 4, with 10 bases in between. CDR3 protein: CASSGPGGETQYF. Written as DNA, the CDR3 is TGTGCCAGCAGCGGCCCTGGAGGAGAGACCCAGTACTTC.

The genes are TRBV30 and TRBJ2-5; TRBD1 matches 12 bases. The J call could be wrong; TRBJ2-7 is a better fit for the DNA end. The CDR3 totals 15 residues. The V gene's germline CDR1 is GTSNPN and CDR2 SVGIG (reference sequence). The CDR3 sequence: CAWNPRDRGLSEQYF. CDR3 coding DNA: TGTGCCTGGAATCCCCGGGACAGGGGGCTCTCCGAGCAGTACTTC.

The rearrangement links TRBV2 to TRBJ2-7; tentatively, D is TRBD1 (6 bases). Germline assignment: CDR1 SNHLY and CDR2 FYNNEI. This CDR3 is built from 15 residues. Trimming pared 5 bases from V and 1 base from J, leaving 15 bases between. CDR3 region: CASSLTDRDSYEQYF. The CDR3 region has the DNA TGTGCCAGCAGTCTTACGGACAGAGATTCCTACGAGCAGTACTTC.

The rearrangement uses TRBV5-5 and TRBJ2-7; tentatively, D is TRBD2 (5 bases). Germline V gene lookup returns CDR1 SGHKS and CDR2 YYEKEE (reference sequence). The CDR3 is 15 amino acids. Trimming stripped 2 bases from V and 2 bases from J, with 14 bases between. CDR3 bases: TGTGCCAGCAGCTTCTCCGGGGAATCAACCTACGAGCAGTACTTC. It codes for CASSFSGESTYEQYF.

This chain links TRBV6-5 with TRBJ2-3, with D maybe TRBD1 (5 bases). V shed 5 bases and J shed 0 bases, with 12 bases lying between them. The CDR3 has 15 amino acids. The germline CDR1 and CDR2 sequences are MNHEY and SVGAGI. DNA for the CDR3: TGTGCCAGCAGTAACAGGAAATTTAGCACAGATACGCAGTATTTT. Translation: CASSNRKFSTDTQYF.

The chain couples TRBV7-3 to TRBJ2-1, with 11 positions matching TRBD2. The CDR3 length is 16 residues. The V gene end was trimmed by 5 bases and the J gene end by 7 bases; junction bases not matched to a gene: 10. CDR1 and CDR2 (germline): SGHTA, FQGTGA. CDR3 residues: CASSPEGASGRNEQFF. In DNA form, the CDR3 reads TGTGCCAGCAGCCCGGAGGGGGCTAGCGGGAGGAATGAGCAGTTCTTC.

The V and J genes are TRBV10-1 and TRBJ2-7, with TRBD2 matching over 12 bases. The CDR3 has 14 residues. V trimming: 3 bases; J trimming: 4 bases; junction bases outside the gene matches: 1. Germline values: CDR1 WNHNN, CDR2 SYGVQD (reference sequence). CDR3 in DNA: TGCGCCAGCAGTGAAGGGACTAGCGGGTACGAGCAGTACTTC. Its protein is CASSEGTSGYEQYF.

The V and J genes are TRBV9 and TRBJ2-7; a weak D match, TRBD1 (7 bases). The germline V and J ends were trimmed by 0 bases and 7 bases, with 14 bases remaining between them. Germline CDR1 is SGDLS and CDR2 is YYNGEE. The CDR3 has 14 residues. The CDR3 DNA reads TGTGCCAGCAGCGTAGGCCCCCCAGGGGGGGAGCAGTACTTC. It encodes CASSVGPPGGEQYF.

This clone was found once. J is TRBJ2-3 and V is TRBV2; the D is unclear. Germline V CDR1 and CDR2: SNHLY, FYNNEI. This CDR3 region has 14 residues. V was shortened by 5 bases and J by 3 bases, with 12 bases between the two germline ends. The CDR3: CASSRALETDTQYF. DNA for the CDR3: TGTGCCAGCAGTCGGGCTTTAGAGACAGATACGCAGTATTTT.

This clone was detected a few times. The chain combines TRBV9 with TRBJ1-2, with D possibly being TRBD1 (6 bases). Germline loops: CDR1 SGDLS, CDR2 YYNGEE. V lost 0 bases to trimming and J lost 3 bases, with 9 bases between them. CDR3 length equals 14 residues. The CDR3 sequence is CASSVAPGDYGYTF. DNA of the CDR3: TGTGCCAGCAGCGTAGCTCCAGGGGACTATGGCTACACCTTC.

V gene TRBV2 combines with J gene TRBJ1-4, with D perhaps matching TRBD1 (6 bases). The germline gives CDR1 SNHLY, CDR2 FYNNEI. The CDR3 extends over 16 amino acids. The V end lost 7 bases, the J end lost 0 bases, and 15 bases lay between the germline ends. CDR3 residues: CASTSTGVATNEKLFF. CDR3 DNA: TGTGCCAGCACTTCGACAGGCGTTGCAACTAATGAAAAACTGTTTTTT.

This chain joins TRBV7-9 and TRBJ2-7; TRBD1 matches at 7 bases. This CDR3 is 14 amino acids long. Trimming removed 5 bases from V and 6 bases from J; junction bases left unmatched: 10. The V gene's germline CDR1 is SEHNR and CDR2 FQNEAQ (reference sequence). CDR3 region: CASSPTGFYLEQYF. CDR3 sequence (DNA): TGTGCCAGCAGCCCGACAGGGTTCTATCTCGAGCAGTACTTC.

The J gene is TRBJ1-6, the V gene TRBV19; 11 bases line up with TRBD1. Germline-derived CDR1 and CDR2 are LNHDA and SQIVND (reference sequence). This CDR3 spans 13 amino acids. Unmatched junction bases numbered 6, after V lost 10 bases and J lost 10 bases. CDR3: CAIGDRGYSPLHF. The CDR3, as DNA: TGTGCCATTGGGGACAGGGGGTACTCACCCCTCCACTTT.

The J gene is TRBJ2-7, the V gene TRBV7-9; possible D gene TRBD1, 6 bases. Trimming removed 2 bases at V and 1 base at J, with 9 bases between. Germline CDR1 reads SEHNR; CDR2 reads FQNEAQ (reference sequence). The CDR3 length is 14 residues. The CDR3 reads CASSLQQGSYEQYF. The CDR3 DNA sequence: TGTGCCAGCAGCTTACAACAGGGTTCCTACGAGCAGTACTTC.